A single sample is the source of the 12 T cell receptor beta chains below, sequenced in a study of T-cell reconstitution after alpha-beta-depleted transplantation in children. The TCRbeta library incorporated unique molecular identifiers. TCRdb analysed the PCR reads with MiXCR anew, one entry per CDR3 protein. The sample has 580,000 or so distinct CDR3 sequences; around 23% are singletons. Material: PBMCs, mostly from graft donor cells, obtained 360 days after TCRalphabeta/CD19-depleted stem cell transplant. The receptors were sampled from a boy under two years old who had a stem cell transplant for acute myeloid leukemia, so the T cells may come from the graft donor.

This clonotype was recorded a few times. V usage is TRBV7-3 and J usage is TRBJ2-1; 10 nucleotides align to TRBD2. Per germline, CDR1 SGHTA and CDR2 FQGTGA. This CDR3 spans 14 amino acids. V was clipped by 5 bases and J by 4 bases; unmatched bases: 2. The CDR3 coding sequence is TGTGCCAGCAGCGAACTAGCGGGGTACAATGAGCAGTTCTTC. It codes for CASSELAGYNEQFF.

This clonotype was counted ten times or more. The chain employs TRBV6-5 and TRBJ2-7; D perhaps matches TRBD1 (6 bases). Germline values: CDR1 MNHEY, CDR2 SVGAGI. The CDR3 covers 12 residues. The CDR3 nucleotides are TGTGCTGTTACAGGGCAGACCTACGAGCAGTACTTC. Encoded protein: CAVTGQTYEQYF.

The chain carries TRBV12-3 or TRBV12-4 and TRBJ1-2; D remains ambiguous. With 1 base removed from V and 7 bases from J, the gap between germline ends came to 10 bases. CDR3 size: 13 residues. The CDR3 region is CASSLVEGGGYTF. The DNA of the CDR3 is TGTGCCAGCAGTTTAGTGGAGGGAGGTGGCTACACCTTC.

This clonotype has more than one count but fewer than ten. V and J are TRBV29-1 and TRBJ1-1; 7 bases fit TRBD1. The CDR3 is 15 residues long. V dropped 4 bases and J dropped 3; count of bases not matched to a gene: 11. Germline CDR1 SQVTM, CDR2 ANQGSEA. CDR3 sequence reads: CSVGGSRDRHTEAFF. The CDR3 DNA follows: TGCAGCGTTGGGGGATCTCGGGACAGACACACTGAAGCTTTCTTT.

This clonotype came up a few times. The rearrangement links TRBV5-5 to TRBJ2-7, with D perhaps TRBD1 (5 bases). Germline values: CDR1 SGHKS, CDR2 YYEKEE (reference sequence). CDR3 size: 14 residues. Between the trimmed V and J ends, which lost 0 bases and 5 bases, there was a span of 12 bases. In DNA form, the CDR3 reads TGTGCCAGCAGCTTGGCCCGTGGGGCGGACGAGCAGTACGTC. Translating gives CASSLARGADEQYV.

The chain combines TRBV5-1 with TRBJ2-2; TRBD2 might be the D (6 bases). The germline CDR1 and CDR2 sequences are SGHRS and YFSETQ. The CDR3 loop spans 16 amino acids. V lost 1 base, J lost 0 bases, and 10 bases lay in between. For the CDR3, the DNA is TGCGCCAGCAGCTTGAGGCGGGGCGCGAACACCGGGGAGCTGTTTTTT. It specifies CASSLRRGANTGELFF.

This clonotype has more than one count but fewer than ten. V and J are TRBV5-1 and TRBJ2-5, with D possibly TRBD2 on 6 matching bases. Looked up from germline, CDR1 is SGHRS and CDR2 is YFSETQ. The CDR3 is 15 amino acids. V was clipped by 0 bases and J by 5 bases, with 14 bases between them. The CDR3, as DNA: TGCGCCAGCAGCTTGGGGGACTTGACACGGGAGACCCAGTACTTC. The encoded protein is CASSLGDLTRETQYF.

CDR3 coding DNA: TGTGCCAGCAGCCAAGATAAGGTTCGGGGGAGGAGGTACGAGCAGTACTTC. Amino acids: CASSQDKVRGRRYEQYF. The gene calls are TRBV14 and TRBJ2-7; D perhaps matches TRBD2 (6 bases). Germline lookup yields CDR1 SGHDN and CDR2 FVKESK. The CDR3 loop spans 17 amino acids. V shed 0 bases and J shed 4 bases, with 19 bases lying between them.

V gene TRBV20-1 combines with J gene TRBJ2-3, with TRBD2 matching over 9 bases. V was clipped by 4 bases and J by 0 bases; unmatched bases: 11. The CDR3 spans 17 residues. Per germline, CDR1 DFQATT and CDR2 SNEGSKA (reference sequence). The chain's CDR3 is CSATELAGIVSTDTQYF. The CDR3 nucleotides read TGCAGTGCTACCGAGCTAGCGGGGATAGTGAGCACAGATACGCAGTATTTT.

The chain couples TRBV2 to TRBJ2-2, with 9 bases that match TRBD1. The germline CDR1 and CDR2 sequences are SNHLY and FYNNEI. V gave up 7 bases and J gave up 0 bases; unmatched junction bases: 3. The CDR3 has 15 amino acids. DNA of the CDR3: TGTGCCAGCACCAGGGACAGGGCGAACACCGGGGAGCTGTTTTTT. This codes for CASTRDRANTGELFF. Using reference TRBV2 and TRBJ2-2 for the parts outside the CDR3, the full variable domain is EPEVTQTPSHQVTQMGQEVILRCVPISNHLYFYWYRQILGQKVEFLVSFYNNEISEKSEIFDDQFSVERPDGSNFTLKIRSTKLEDSAMYFCASTRDRANTGELFFGEGSRLTVL.

Concerning this clonotype itself: The junction departs from germline at one end; a sequencing error may be responsible. The chain employs TRBV6-2 or TRBV6-3 and TRBJ2-5, with unresolved D. The CDR3 is 8 amino acids. Germline assignment: CDR1 MNHEY and CDR2 SVGEGT. CDR3 amino acids: CASSNHHF. The CDR3 coding sequence is TGTGCCAGCAGCAATCACCACTTC.

V and J are TRBV6-2 or TRBV6-3 and TRBJ2-1; 10 bases fit TRBD2. With 6 bases clipped from V and 2 bases from J, the junction kept 10 bases outside the gene matches. Germline-derived CDR1 and CDR2 are MNHEY and SVGEGT. This CDR3 comprises 17 residues. The CDR3: CASRRPLAGGTYNEQFF. DNA for the CDR3: TGTGCCAGCAGAAGGCCCTTAGCGGGGGGAACCTACAATGAGCAGTTCTTC.